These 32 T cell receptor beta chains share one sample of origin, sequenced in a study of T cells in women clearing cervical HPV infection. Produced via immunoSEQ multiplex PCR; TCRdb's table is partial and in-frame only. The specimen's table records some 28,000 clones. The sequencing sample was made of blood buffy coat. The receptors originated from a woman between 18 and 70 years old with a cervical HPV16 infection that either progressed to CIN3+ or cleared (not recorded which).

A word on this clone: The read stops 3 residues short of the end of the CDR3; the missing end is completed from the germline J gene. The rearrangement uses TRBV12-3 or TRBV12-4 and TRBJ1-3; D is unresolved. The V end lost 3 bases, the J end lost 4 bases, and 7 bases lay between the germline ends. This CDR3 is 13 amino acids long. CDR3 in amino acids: CASSLRSGNTIYF. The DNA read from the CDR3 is TGTGCCAGCAGTTTGAGAAGCGGAAACACC.

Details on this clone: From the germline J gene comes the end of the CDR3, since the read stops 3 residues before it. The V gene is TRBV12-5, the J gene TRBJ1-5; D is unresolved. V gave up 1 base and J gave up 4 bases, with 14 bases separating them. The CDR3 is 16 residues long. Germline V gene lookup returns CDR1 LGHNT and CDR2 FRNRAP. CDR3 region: CASGLATSGRNQPQHF. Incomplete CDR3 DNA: TGTGCTAGTGGTTTGGCGACCAGCGGGCGTAATCAGCCC.

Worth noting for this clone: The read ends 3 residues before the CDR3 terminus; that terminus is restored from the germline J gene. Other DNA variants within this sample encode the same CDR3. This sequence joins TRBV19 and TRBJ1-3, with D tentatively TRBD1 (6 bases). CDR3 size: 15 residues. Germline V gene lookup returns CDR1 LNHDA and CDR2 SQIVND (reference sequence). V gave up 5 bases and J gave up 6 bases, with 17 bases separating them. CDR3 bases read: TGTGCCAGTAGTGACCGAACAGGGCTGGCAAACACC. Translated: CASSDRTGLANT. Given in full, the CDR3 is CASSDRTGLANTIYF. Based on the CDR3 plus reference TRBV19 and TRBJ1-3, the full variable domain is DGGITQSPKYLFRKEGQNVTLSCEQNLNHDAMYWYRQDPGQGLRLIYYSQIVNDFQKGDIAEGYSVSREKKESFPLTVTSAQKNPTAFYLCASSDRTGLANTIYFGEGSWLTVV.

The CDR3 loop reads CASSPRTGATEAFF. The CDR3 bases that were read are TGTGCCAGCAGCCCTAGGACAGGGGCCACTGAA. V is TRBV7-3 and J is TRBJ1-1; 9 nucleotides match TRBD1. From the germline J gene comes the end of the CDR3, since the read stops 3 residues before it. J lost 4 bases, V lost 5 bases, and 5 bases had no gene match. Germline lookup yields CDR1 SGHTA and CDR2 FQGTGA. The CDR3 loop spans 14 amino acids.

The part of the CDR3 DNA that was read is TGCGCCAGCAGCTTGGACAAGGGTTCGGCTGAA. Translation gives CASSLDKGSAE. The whole CDR3 sequence reads CASSLDKGSAEAFF. The chain links TRBV5-1 to TRBJ1-1, with D hard to call. With the read ending 3 residues before the CDR3 end, the germline J gene is used to fill in that end. Germline V lookup: CDR1 SGHRS, CDR2 YFSETQ. V lost 0 bases and J lost 6, with 12 bases in between. The CDR3 has 14 amino acids.

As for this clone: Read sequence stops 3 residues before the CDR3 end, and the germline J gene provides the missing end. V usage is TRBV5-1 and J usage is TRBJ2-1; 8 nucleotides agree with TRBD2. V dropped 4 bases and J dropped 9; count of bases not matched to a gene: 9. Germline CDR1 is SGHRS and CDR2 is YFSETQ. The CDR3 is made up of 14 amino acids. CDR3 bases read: TGCGCCAGCAGCCTACAAGCGGGGGATTTTGAG. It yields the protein CASSLQAGDFE. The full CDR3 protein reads CASSLQAGDFEQFF.

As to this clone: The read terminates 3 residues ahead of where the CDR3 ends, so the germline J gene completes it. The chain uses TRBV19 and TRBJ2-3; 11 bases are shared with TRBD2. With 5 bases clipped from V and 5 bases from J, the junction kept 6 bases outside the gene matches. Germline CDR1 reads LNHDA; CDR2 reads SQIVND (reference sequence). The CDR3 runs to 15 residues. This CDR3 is CASSPLAGGGDTQYF. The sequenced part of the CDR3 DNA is TGTGCCAGTAGTCCTCTAGCGGGGGGCGGAGATACG. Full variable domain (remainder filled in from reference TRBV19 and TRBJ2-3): DGGITQSPKYLFRKEGQNVTLSCEQNLNHDAMYWYRQDPGQGLRLIYYSQIVNDFQKGDIAEGYSVSREKKESFPLTVTSAQKNPTAFYLCASSPLAGGGDTQYFGPGTRLTVL.

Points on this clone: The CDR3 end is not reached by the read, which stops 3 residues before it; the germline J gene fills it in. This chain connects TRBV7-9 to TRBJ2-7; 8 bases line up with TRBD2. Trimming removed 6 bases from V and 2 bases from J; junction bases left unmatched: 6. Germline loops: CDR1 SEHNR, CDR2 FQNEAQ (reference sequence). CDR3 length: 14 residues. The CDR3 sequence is CASSPSGGPYEQYF. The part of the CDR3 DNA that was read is TGTGCCAGCAGTCCCAGCGGGGGTCCCTACGAG.

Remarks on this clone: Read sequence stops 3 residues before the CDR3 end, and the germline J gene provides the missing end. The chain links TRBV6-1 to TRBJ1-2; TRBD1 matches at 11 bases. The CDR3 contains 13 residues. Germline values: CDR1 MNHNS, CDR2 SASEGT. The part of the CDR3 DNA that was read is TGTGCCAGCAGTGCGGGACAGGGGGTCGGC. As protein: CASSAGQGVG. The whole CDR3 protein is CASSAGQGVGYTF.

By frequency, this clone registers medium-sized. The sequenced CDR3 bases are TGCAGCGTTGTAGGTCTAGCGGGAGCGAGGAGCTCCTACAATGAG. Translation gives CSVVGLAGARSSYNE. In full, the CDR3 reads CSVVGLAGARSSYNEQFF. The chain couples TRBV29-1 to TRBJ2-1; 10 bases fit TRBD2. The read stops 3 residues short of the end of the CDR3; the missing end is completed from the germline J gene. Germline V gene lookup returns CDR1 SQVTM and CDR2 ANQGSEA. The CDR3 is 18 residues long. V lost 4 bases and J lost 0; bases outside the gene matches: 12.

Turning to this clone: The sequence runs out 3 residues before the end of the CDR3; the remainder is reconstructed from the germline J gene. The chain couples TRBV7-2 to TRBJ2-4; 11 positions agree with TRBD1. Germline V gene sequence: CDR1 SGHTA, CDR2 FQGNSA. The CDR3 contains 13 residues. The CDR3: CASSQDRGHGQYF. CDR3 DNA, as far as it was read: TGTGCCAGCAGCCAGGACAGGGGGCATGGT.

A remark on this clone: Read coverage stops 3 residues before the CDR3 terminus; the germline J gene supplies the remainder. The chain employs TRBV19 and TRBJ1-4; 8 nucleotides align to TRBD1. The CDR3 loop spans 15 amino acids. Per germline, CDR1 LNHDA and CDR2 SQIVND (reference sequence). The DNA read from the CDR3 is TGTGCCAGTAGTACAGGGGGCGCTTATAATTCGCCA. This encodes CASSTGGAYNSP. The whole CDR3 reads CASSTGGAYNSPLFF. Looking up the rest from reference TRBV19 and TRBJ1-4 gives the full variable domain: DGGITQSPKYLFRKEGQNVTLSCEQNLNHDAMYWYRQDPGQGLRLIYYSQIVNDFQKGDIAEGYSVSREKKESFPLTVTSAQKNPTAFYLCASSTGGAYNSPLFFGSGTQLSVL.

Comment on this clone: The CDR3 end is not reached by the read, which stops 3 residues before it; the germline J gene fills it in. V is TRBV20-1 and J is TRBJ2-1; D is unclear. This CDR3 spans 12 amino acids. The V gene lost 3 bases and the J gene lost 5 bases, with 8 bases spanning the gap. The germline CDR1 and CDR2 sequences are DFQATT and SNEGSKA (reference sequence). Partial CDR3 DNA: TGCAGTGCTAGTAGGGTCGACAATGAG. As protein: CSASRVDNE. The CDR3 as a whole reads CSASRVDNEQFF.

The sequenced part of the CDR3 DNA is TGTGCCAGCTCACTAAACAGGGACAACGAG. This gives the protein CASSLNRDNE. The full-length CDR3 reads as CASSLNRDNEQYF. The rearrangement links TRBV18 to TRBJ2-7, with a tentative D call TRBD1 (6 bases). Read coverage stops 3 residues before the CDR3 terminus; the germline J gene supplies the remainder. The CDR3 covers 13 residues. Germline V CDR1 and CDR2: KGHSH, LQKENI. The V end lost 4 bases, the J end lost 5 bases, and 12 bases lay between the germline ends.

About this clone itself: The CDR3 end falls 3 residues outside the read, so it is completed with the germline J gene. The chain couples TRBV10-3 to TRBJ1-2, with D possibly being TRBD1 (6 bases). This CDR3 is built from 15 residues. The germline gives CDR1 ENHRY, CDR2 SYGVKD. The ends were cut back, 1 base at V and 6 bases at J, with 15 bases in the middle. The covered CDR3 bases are TGTGCCATCAGTGAGTTACTACAAGGGGGAGATGGC. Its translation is CAISELLQGGDG. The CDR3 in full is CAISELLQGGDGYTF.

The DNA read from the CDR3 is TGTGCCAGCAATTCTAAGGGTCAGCCC. Translating it yields CASNSKGQP. The whole CDR3 is CASNSKGQPQHF. The chain links TRBV6-2 or TRBV6-3 to TRBJ1-5; D ambiguous. The CDR3 end is not reached by the read, which stops 3 residues before it; the germline J gene fills it in. The CDR3 loop spans 12 amino acids. Germline lookup yields CDR1 MNHEY and CDR2 SVGEGT. V was pared by 7 bases and J by 6 bases, with 10 bases between.

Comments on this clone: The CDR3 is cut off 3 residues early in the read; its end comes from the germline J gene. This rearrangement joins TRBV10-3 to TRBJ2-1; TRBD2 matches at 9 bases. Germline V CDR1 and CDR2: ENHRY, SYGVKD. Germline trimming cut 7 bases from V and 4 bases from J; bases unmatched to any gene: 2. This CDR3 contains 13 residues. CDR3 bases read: TGTGCCATCACTAGCGGGAATTACAATGAG. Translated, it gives CAITSGNYNE. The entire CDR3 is CAITSGNYNEQFF.

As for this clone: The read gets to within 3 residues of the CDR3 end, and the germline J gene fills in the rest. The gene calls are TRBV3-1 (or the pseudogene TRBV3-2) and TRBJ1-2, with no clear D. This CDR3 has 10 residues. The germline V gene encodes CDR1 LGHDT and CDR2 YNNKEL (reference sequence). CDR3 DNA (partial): TGTGCCAGCAGCCGACTGGGC. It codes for CASSRLG. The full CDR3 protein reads CASSRLGYTF.

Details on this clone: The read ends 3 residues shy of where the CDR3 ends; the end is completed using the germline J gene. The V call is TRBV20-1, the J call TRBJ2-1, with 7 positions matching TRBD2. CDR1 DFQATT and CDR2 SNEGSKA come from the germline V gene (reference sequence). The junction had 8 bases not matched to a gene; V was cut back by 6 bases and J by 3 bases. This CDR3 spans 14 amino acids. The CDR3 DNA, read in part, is TGCAGTGCCACCCTAGCGGTTATCTACAATGAG. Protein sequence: CSATLAVIYNE. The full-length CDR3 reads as CSATLAVIYNEQFF.

The part of the CDR3 DNA that was read is TGCAGTGCTAAACCAGAGTTCTACGAG. Protein: CSAKPEFYE. The entire CDR3 is CSAKPEFYEQYF. The chain joins TRBV20-1 to TRBJ2-7; no clear D. The read halts 3 residues ahead of the CDR3 end, with the missing end drawn from the germline J gene. Trimming pared 4 bases from V and 3 bases from J, leaving 10 bases between. The V gene's germline CDR1 is DFQATT and CDR2 SNEGSKA (reference sequence). CDR3 length equals 12 residues.

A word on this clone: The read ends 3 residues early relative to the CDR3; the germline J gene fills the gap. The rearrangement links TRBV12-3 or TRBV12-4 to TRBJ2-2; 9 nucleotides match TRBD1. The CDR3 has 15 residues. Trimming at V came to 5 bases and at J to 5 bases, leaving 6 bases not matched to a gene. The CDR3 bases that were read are TGTGCCAGCAGTGGCAACAGGGGGCGTACCGGGGAG. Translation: CASSGNRGRTGE. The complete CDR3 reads CASSGNRGRTGELFF.

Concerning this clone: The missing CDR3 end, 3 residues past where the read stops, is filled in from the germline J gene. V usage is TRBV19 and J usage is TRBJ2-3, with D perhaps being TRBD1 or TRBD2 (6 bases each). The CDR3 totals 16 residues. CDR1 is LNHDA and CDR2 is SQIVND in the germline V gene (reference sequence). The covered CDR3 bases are TGTGCCAGTATCTCGGCAGGGGCCACGGAGGGTCAGCCG. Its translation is CASISAGATEGQP. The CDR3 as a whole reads CASISAGATEGQPQYF.

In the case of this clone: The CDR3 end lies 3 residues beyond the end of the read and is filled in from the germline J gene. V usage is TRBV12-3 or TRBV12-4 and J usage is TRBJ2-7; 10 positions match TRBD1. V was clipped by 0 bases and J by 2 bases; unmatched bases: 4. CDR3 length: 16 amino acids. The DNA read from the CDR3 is TGTGCCAGCAGTTTAGCGGGACAGGGGTCCCCCTACGAG. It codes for CASSLAGQGSPYE. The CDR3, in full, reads CASSLAGQGSPYEQYF.

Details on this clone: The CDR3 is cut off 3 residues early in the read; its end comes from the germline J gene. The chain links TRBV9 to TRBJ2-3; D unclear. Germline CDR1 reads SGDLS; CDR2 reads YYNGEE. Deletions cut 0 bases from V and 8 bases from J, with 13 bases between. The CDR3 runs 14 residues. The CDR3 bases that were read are TGTGCCAGCAGCGTAGACGAAGCTTCTTCTACG. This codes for CASSVDEASST. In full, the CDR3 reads CASSVDEASSTQYF.

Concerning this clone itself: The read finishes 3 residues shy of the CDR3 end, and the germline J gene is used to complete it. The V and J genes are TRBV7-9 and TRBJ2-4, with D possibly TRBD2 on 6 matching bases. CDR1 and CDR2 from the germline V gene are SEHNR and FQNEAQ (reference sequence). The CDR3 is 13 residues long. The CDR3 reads CASSLAPDYGQYF. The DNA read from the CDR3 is TGTGCCAGCAGCTTAGCTCCGGACTATGGT.

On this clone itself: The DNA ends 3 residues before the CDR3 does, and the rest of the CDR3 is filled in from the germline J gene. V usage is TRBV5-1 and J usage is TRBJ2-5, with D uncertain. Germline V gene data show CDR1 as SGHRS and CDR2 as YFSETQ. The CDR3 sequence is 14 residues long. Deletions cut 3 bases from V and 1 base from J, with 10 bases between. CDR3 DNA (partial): TGCGCCAGCAGCTCCCAACCTACCCAAGAGACC. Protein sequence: CASSSQPTQET. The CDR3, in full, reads CASSSQPTQETQYF.

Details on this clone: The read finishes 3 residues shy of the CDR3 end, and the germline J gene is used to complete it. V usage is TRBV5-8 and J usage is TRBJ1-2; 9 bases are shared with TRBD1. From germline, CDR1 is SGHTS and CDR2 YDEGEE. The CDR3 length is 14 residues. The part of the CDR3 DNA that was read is TGTGCCAGCAGCTTGACCGGGACAGGGTTCGGC. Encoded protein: CASSLTGTGFG. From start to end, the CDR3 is CASSLTGTGFGYTF.

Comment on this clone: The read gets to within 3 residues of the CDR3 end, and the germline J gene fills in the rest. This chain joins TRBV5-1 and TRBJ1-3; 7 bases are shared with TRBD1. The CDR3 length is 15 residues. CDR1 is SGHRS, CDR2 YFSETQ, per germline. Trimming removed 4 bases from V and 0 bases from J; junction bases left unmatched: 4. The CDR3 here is CASSPGTASGNTIYF. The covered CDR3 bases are TGCGCCAGCAGCCCAGGGACAGCCTCTGGAAACACC.

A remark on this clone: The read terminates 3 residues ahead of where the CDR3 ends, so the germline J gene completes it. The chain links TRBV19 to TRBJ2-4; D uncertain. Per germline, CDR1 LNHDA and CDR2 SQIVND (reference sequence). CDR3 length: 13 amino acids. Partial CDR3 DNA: TGTGCCAGTAGTATGACCCGATACTATGGT. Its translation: CASSMTRYYG. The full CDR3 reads CASSMTRYYGQYF. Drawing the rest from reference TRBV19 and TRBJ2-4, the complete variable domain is DGGITQSPKYLFRKEGQNVTLSCEQNLNHDAMYWYRQDPGQGLRLIYYSQIVNDFQKGDIAEGYSVSREKKESFPLTVTSAQKNPTAFYLCASSMTRYYGQYFGAGTRLSVL.

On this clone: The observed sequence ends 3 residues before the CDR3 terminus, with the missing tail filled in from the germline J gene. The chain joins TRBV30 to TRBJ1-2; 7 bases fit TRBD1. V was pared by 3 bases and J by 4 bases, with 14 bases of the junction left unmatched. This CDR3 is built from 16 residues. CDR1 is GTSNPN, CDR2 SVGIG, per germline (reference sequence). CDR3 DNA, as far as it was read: TGTGCCTGGAGCCGAGGGCGGGTTTCAGGGGGCTATGGC. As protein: CAWSRGRVSGGYG. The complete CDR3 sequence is CAWSRGRVSGGYGYTF.

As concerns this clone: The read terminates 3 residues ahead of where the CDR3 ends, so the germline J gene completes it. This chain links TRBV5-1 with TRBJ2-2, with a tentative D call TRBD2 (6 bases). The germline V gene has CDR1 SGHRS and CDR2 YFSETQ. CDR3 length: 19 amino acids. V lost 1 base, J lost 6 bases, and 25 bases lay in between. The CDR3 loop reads CASSLLIGLAAELAGELFF. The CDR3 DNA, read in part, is TGCGCCAGCAGCTTGTTGATTGGTTTAGCGGCTGAGCTAGCCGGGGAG. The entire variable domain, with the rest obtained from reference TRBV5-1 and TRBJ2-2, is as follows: KAGVTQTPRYLIKTRGQQVTLSCSPISGHRSVSWYQQTPGQGLQFLFEYFSETQRNKGNFPGRFSGRQFSNSRSEMNVSTLELGDSALYLCASSLLIGLAAELAGELFFGEGSRLTVL.

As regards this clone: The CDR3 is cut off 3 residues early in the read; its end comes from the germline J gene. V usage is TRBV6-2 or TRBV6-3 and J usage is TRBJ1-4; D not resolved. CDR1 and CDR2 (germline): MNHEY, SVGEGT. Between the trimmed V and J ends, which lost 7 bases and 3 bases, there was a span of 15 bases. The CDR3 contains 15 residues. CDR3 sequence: CASTPTGSANEKLFF. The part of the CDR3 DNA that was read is TGTGCCAGCACTCCGACGGGGTCAGCTAATGAAAAA.